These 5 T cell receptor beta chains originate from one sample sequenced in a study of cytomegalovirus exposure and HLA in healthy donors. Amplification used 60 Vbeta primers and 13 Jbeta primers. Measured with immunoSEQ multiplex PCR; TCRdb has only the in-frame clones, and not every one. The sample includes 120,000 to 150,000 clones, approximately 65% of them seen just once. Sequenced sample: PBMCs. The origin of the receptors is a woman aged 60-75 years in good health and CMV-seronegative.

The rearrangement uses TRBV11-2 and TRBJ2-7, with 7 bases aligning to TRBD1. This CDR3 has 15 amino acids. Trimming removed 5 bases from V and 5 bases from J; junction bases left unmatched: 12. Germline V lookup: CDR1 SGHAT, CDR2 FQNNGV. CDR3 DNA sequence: TGTGCCAGCAGCCACCAGGACAGGCGGGTGAACGAGCAGTACTTC. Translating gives CASSHQDRRVNEQYF.

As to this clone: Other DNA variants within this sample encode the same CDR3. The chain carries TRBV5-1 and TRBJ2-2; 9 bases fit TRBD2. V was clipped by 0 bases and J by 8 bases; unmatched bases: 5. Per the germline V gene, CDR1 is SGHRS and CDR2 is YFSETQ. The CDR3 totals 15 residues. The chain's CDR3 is CASSLAPSGIGELFF. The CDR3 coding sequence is TGCGCCAGCAGCTTGGCACCTAGCGGGATTGGGGAGCTGTTTTTT.

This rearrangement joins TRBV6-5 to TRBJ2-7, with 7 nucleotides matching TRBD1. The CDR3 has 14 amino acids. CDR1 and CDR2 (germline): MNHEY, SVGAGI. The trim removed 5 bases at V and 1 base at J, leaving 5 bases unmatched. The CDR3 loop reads CASSPRGNSYEQYF. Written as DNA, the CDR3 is TGTGCCAGCAGTCCCAGGGGGAATTCCTACGAGCAGTACTTC.

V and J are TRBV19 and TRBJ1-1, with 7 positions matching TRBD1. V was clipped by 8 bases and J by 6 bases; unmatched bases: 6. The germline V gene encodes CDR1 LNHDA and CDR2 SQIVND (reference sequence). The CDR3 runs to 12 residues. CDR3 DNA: TGTGCCAGTGGGGGACAGATTTCTGAAGCTTTCTTT. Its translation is CASGGQISEAFF.

CDR3 DNA sequence: TGTGCCAGCAGCCCTTCGGGAGGGGCGGTTGAAAAACTGTTTTTT. It yields the protein CASSPSGGAVEKLFF. This chain joins TRBV7-9 and TRBJ1-4, with D perhaps TRBD1 (5 bases). Germline values: CDR1 SEHNR, CDR2 FQNEAQ (reference sequence). The germline V and J ends were trimmed by 5 bases and 7 bases, with 17 bases remaining between them. The CDR3 spans 15 residues.